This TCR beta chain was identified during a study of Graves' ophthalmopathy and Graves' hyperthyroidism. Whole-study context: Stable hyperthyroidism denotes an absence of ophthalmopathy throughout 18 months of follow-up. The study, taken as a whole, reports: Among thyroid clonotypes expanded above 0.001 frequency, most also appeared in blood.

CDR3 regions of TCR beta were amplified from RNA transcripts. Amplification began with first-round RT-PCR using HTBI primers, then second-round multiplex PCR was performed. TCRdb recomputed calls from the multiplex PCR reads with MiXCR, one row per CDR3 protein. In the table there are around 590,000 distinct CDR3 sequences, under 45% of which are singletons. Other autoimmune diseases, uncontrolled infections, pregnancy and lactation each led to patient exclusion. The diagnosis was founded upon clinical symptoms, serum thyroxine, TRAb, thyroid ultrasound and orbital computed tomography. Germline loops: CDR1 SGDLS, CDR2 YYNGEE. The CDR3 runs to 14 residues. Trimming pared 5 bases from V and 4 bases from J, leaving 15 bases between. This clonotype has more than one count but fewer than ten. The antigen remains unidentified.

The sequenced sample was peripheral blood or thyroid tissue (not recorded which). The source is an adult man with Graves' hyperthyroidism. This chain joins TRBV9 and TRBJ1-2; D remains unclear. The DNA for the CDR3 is TGTGCCAGCAGTGGCCTCGTAGGCGGCTATGGCTACACCTTC. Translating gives CASSGLVGGYGYTF.